The next 25 T cell receptor beta chains were all read from a single sample in a study of immune heterogeneity within non-small cell lung tumors. Multiplex PCR employing 32 V and 13 J primers generated amplicons of the TCR beta CDR3. TCRdb re-analysed the multiplex PCR reads in MiXCR, keeping a single row per CDR3 protein. Here the sample spans a few thousand distinct CDR3 sequences, about 17% being singletons. Template came from bulk tumor genomic DNA, at approximately 620 ng per sample. While surgery was under way, several biopsies spaced far apart were taken per primary tumor. Those enrolled were patients newly diagnosed with untreated non-small cell lung cancer and undergoing curative surgery. The sequencing sample was made of lung tumor tissue. These receptor sequences come from a man aged 35 to 55 with non-small cell lung cancer.

By proportion, this clonotype is medium-sized (0.01 to 0.1%). The V call is TRBV6-1, the J call TRBJ1-1; D unresolved. The V and J ends lost 7 bases and 2 bases respectively, with 8 bases between them. This CDR3 has 12 amino acids. From germline, CDR1 is MNHNS and CDR2 SASEGT. The chain's CDR3 is CASKGSNTEAFF. DNA for the CDR3: TGTGCCAGCAAAGGCAGTAACACTGAAGCTTTCTTT.

This clonotype appeared many times. The chain carries TRBV5-5 and TRBJ2-2, with 8 bases matching TRBD2. J was trimmed by 1 base and V by 3 bases; bases with no gene match: 5. Germline assignment: CDR1 SGHKS and CDR2 YYEKEE (reference sequence). This CDR3 comprises 16 residues. Here the CDR3 DNA reads TGTGCCAGCAGCTGGCTAGCGGGCCGGAACACCGGGGAGCTGTTTTTT. Encoded protein: CASSWLAGRNTGELFF.

This clonotype turned up a few times. V and J are TRBV28 and TRBJ2-5; 8 bases agree with TRBD1. V was clipped by 6 bases and J by 1 base; unmatched bases: 7. Germline V CDR1 and CDR2: MDHEN, SYDVKM. The CDR3 has 15 amino acids. CDR3 bases: TGTGCCAGCAGCCGAGGACAGGGCCCCCAAGAGACCCAGTACTTC. Encoded protein: CASSRGQGPQETQYF.

In its sample, this clonotype is medium-sized. The CDR3 DNA sequence: TGTGCCAGCAGCTTGTTTGGAAGAGGGGACGAGCAGTACTTC. It codes for CASSLFGRGDEQYF. The chain combines TRBV5-5 with TRBJ2-7; D is perhaps TRBD1 or TRBD2 (5 bases each). The germline V gene encodes CDR1 SGHKS and CDR2 YYEKEE (reference sequence). The CDR3 sequence is 14 residues long. V was cut by 1 base and J by 5 bases, with 13 bases left in between. Complete variable domain (other parts from reference TRBV5-5 and TRBJ2-7): DAGVTQSPTHLIKTRGQQVTLRCSPISGHKSVSWYQQVLGQGPQFIFQYYEKEERGRGNFPDRFSARQFPNYSSELNVNALLLGDSALYLCASSLFGRGDEQYFGPGTRLTVT.

The CDR3 DNA reads TGTGCCAGCAGCCAAGCTAACTGGCGGGGGGGCGAGACCCAGTACTTC. Translating gives CASSQANWRGGETQYF. The J gene is TRBJ2-5, the V gene TRBV14; 9 bases fit TRBD2. The CDR3 totals 16 residues. The V segment lost 1 base and the J segment 5 bases; nucleotides outside the gene matches: 8. Germline V lookup: CDR1 SGHDN, CDR2 FVKESK.

Concerning this clonotype itself: Here the CDR3 omits its conserved ending phenylalanine or tryptophan, so a read error is the likely source. No DNA is shown, since the ends of the CDR3 on it are uncertain; the CDR3 is the one TCRdb lists. The chain joins TRBV7-2 to TRBJ2-3; TRBD2, as called in the table, went unchecked against the DNA. The germline V gene has CDR1 SGHTA and CDR2 FQGNSA. The CDR3 is 15 amino acids long, termini counted. The CDR3 region is CASSLFGVAEQYFGP.

In its sample, this clonotype is medium-sized (0.01 to 0.1%). Here the CDR3 DNA reads TGCAGTGCCCCCGGGCCAGGGAACACTGAAGCTTTCTTT. Amino acids: CSAPGPGNTEAFF. The J gene is TRBJ1-1, the V gene TRBV20-1; D not certain. The CDR3 covers 13 residues. Trimming pared 6 bases from V and 1 base from J, leaving 12 bases between. Germline V lookup: CDR1 DFQATT, CDR2 SNEGSKA (reference sequence).

This clonotype is categorized as medium-sized. This rearrangement joins TRBV12-3 or TRBV12-4 to TRBJ2-1, with 10 bases lining up with TRBD2. Unmatched junction bases numbered 4, after V lost 1 base and J lost 10 bases. This CDR3 is 14 amino acids long. CDR3 DNA sequence: TGTGCCAGCAGTTTAGGGGCTAGCGGGGGAGAGCAGTTCTTC. Translation gives CASSLGASGGEQFF.

At least ten counts were recorded for this clonotype. The genes are TRBV20-1 and TRBJ2-1; no definite D call. Germline V CDR1 and CDR2: DFQATT, SNEGSKA (reference sequence). Trimming shortened V by 2 bases and J by 6 bases, and 8 bases separated the two germline ends. The CDR3 loop spans 12 amino acids. The CDR3 region is CSARWITNEQFF. The CDR3 DNA reads TGCAGTGCTAGATGGATAACCAATGAGCAGTTCTTC.

This clonotype is labeled medium-sized. Here the CDR3 reads CASSSQTANTEAFF. The CDR3 coding sequence is TGTGCCAGCAGCTCCCAGACAGCGAACACTGAAGCTTTCTTT. V gene TRBV11-2 combines with J gene TRBJ1-1; weak D call: TRBD1 (5 bases). The CDR3 is 14 amino acids. Deletions cut 4 bases from V and 1 base from J, with 10 bases between. Germline CDR1 is SGHAT and CDR2 is FQNNGV.

Worth noting for this clonotype: A much bigger clone sits one base away, suggesting this may be a read error. V gene TRBV20-1 combines with J gene TRBJ2-7; the D is unclear. CDR1 is DFQATT, CDR2 SNEGSKA, per germline (reference sequence). The CDR3 is 13 residues long. Trimming left V 7 bases short and J 1 base short, with 14 bases between. The CDR3 DNA reads as TGCAGTGACCAGGAAGGGCAGTCCTACGAGCAGTACTTC. Protein product: CSDQEGQSYEQYF.

As regards this clonotype: With a much larger clone just one base away, this may be a read error. The chain uses TRBV7-8 and TRBJ2-2; a weak D match, TRBD2 (7 bases). This CDR3 is 17 amino acids long. Trimming shortened V by 2 bases and J by 5 bases, and 18 bases separated the two germline ends. Germline V gene data show CDR1 as SGHVS and CDR2 as FQNEAQ. Written as DNA, the CDR3 is TGTGCCAGCAGCTTACCCCCGGGGGGCACAGCGACCGGGGAGCTGTTTTTT. Translating gives CASSLPPGGTATGELFF.

CDR3 region: CSARARAGYEQYF. The CDR3 nucleotides are TGCAGTGCTAGAGCTAGGGCAGGGTACGAGCAGTACTTC. J is TRBJ2-7 and V is TRBV20-1, with D perhaps matching TRBD1 (5 bases). Germline V gene data show CDR1 as DFQATT and CDR2 as SNEGSKA (reference sequence). V dropped 1 base and J dropped 4 bases, with 11 bases sitting between them. CDR3 length equals 13 residues.

This clonotype ranks as medium-sized. The chain is built from TRBV7-2 and TRBJ2-2; TRBD2 matches at 7 bases. Losses at the gene ends were 3 bases for V and 6 bases for J; bases not matched to a gene: 13. Germline CDR1 reads SGHTA; CDR2 reads FQGNSA. The CDR3 is 17 residues long. The CDR3 is CASSFPVGGRISGELFF. In nucleotides, the CDR3 is TGTGCCAGCAGCTTCCCCGTTGGCGGGAGAATTTCCGGGGAGCTGTTTTTT.

By share of the sample, this clonotype is medium-sized (0.01 to 0.1%). The chain combines TRBV19 with TRBJ1-6; D is perhaps TRBD1 (5 bases). The V and J ends lost 5 bases and 8 bases respectively, with 7 bases between them. This CDR3 spans 12 amino acids. The germline V gene has CDR1 LNHDA and CDR2 SQIVND (reference sequence). CDR3 amino acids: CASSLGDSPLHF. For the CDR3, the DNA is TGTGCCAGTAGTCTGGGGGATTCACCCCTCCACTTT.

Comment on this clonotype: The junction departs from germline at one end; a sequencing error may be responsible. The gene calls are TRBV28 and TRBJ2-7; D might be TRBD1 (6 bases). This CDR3 has 16 amino acids. The germline V gene encodes CDR1 MDHEN and CDR2 SYDVKM. The CDR3 reads CASSWSYRASSYDQYF. CDR3 bases: TGTGCCAGCAGTTGGTCTTACAGGGCAAGCTCCTACGATCAGTACTTC.

Of note for this clonotype: This may be a read error: a much more frequent sequence differs by one nucleotide. This chain uses TRBV6-9 with TRBJ1-5; 8 positions match TRBD1. The J call is uncertain, as TRBJ2-3 better fits the DNA end. CDR3 length: 16 residues. Germline CDR1 is MNHGY and CDR2 is SVAAGI. DNA for the CDR3: TGTGCCAGCAGTTCCCACCCCAGGGGGCGCAATCAGCCCCAGTATTTT. The encoded protein is CASSSHPRGRNQPQYF.

In regard to this clonotype: This sequence may be a read error, since a much larger clone differs from it by one base. The V gene is TRBV20-1, the J gene TRBJ2-3; the D call may be TRBD1 or TRBD2 (6 bases each). Trimming removed 4 bases from V and 2 bases from J, with 16 bases in between. This CDR3 region has 15 residues. Germline loops: CDR1 DFQATT, CDR2 SNEGSKA (reference sequence). The CDR3 DNA sequence: TGCAGTGCTACTCAGGAGGGGGTCGTCACAGATACGCAGTATTTT. It specifies CSATQEGVVTDTQYF.

This clonotype is categorized as medium-sized. The chain uses TRBV27 and TRBJ1-1, with D maybe TRBD1 (6 bases). Germline assignment: CDR1 MNHEY and CDR2 SMNVEV (reference sequence). This CDR3 is built from 15 residues. V lost 8 bases and J lost 4, with 20 bases in between. DNA of the CDR3: TGTGCCAGCTCCCGGGTCGGGGGCTCGTTCACTGAAGCTTTCTTT. It specifies CASSRVGGSFTEAFF.

This sequence joins TRBV25-1 and TRBJ2-5; 8 nucleotides agree with TRBD1. The V segment lost 10 bases and the J segment 1 base; nucleotides outside the gene matches: 8. Germline V gives CDR1 MGHDK, CDR2 SYGVNS. The length of the CDR3 is 14 residues. CDR3 sequence reads: CATSGQGSQETQYF. CDR3 nucleotide sequence: TGTGCCACCTCCGGACAGGGAAGCCAAGAGACCCAGTACTTC.

This clonotype is medium-sized. The rearrangement links TRBV12-3 or TRBV12-4 to TRBJ1-5; D possibly corresponds to TRBD1 (5 bases). There are 13 residues in the CDR3. V dropped 5 bases and J dropped 3 bases, with 8 bases sitting between them. The CDR3, as DNA: TGTGCCAGCAGTCGGGACTTCAATCAGCCCCAGCATTTT. This encodes CASSRDFNQPQHF.

Of note for this clonotype: A read error may explain this, as a much larger clone is one base away. The genes are TRBV10-3 and TRBJ2-2; a weak D match, TRBD2 (6 bases). The germline CDR1 and CDR2 sequences are ENHRY and SYGVKD. This CDR3 is 14 amino acids long. Deletions cut 10 bases from V and 6 bases from J, with 18 bases between. For the CDR3, the DNA is TGTGCCACCAGGAGGGTACTGGACCCCGGGGAGCTGTTTTTT. This codes for CATRRVLDPGELFF.

By sample share, this clonotype is medium-sized. The chain employs TRBV7-3 and TRBJ1-5; D possibly corresponds to TRBD1 (5 bases). The CDR3 consists of 17 residues. Germline-derived CDR1 and CDR2 are SGHTA and FQGTGA. Trimming took 5 bases from V and 0 from J, leaving 17 bases between them. The CDR3 DNA follows: TGTGCCAGCAGCCCGCGGTTTGGGGCCTATAGCAATCAGCCCCAGCATTTT. This encodes CASSPRFGAYSNQPQHF.

About this clonotype itself: With a much larger clone just one base away, this may be a read error. This rearrangement joins TRBV7-9 to TRBJ1-5, with D unresolved. Germline V gene data show CDR1 as SEHNR and CDR2 as FQNEAQ (reference sequence). The V end lost 1 base, the J end lost 7 bases, and 5 bases lay between the germline ends. The CDR3 totals 12 residues. The CDR3 DNA reads as TGTGCCAGCAGCTTAGGACCCCAGCCCCAGCATTTT. This codes for CASSLGPQPQHF.

This clonotype is medium-sized in the sample. This sequence joins TRBV28 and TRBJ2-7; TRBD2 matches at 9 bases. V dropped 7 bases and J dropped 6; count of bases not matched to a gene: 4. Germline loops: CDR1 MDHEN, CDR2 SYDVKM. The CDR3 has 12 amino acids. The CDR3 sequence: CASTREGLEQYF. The CDR3 DNA sequence: TGTGCCAGCACGCGGGAGGGACTCGAGCAGTACTTC.